A selection of T cell receptor beta chains follows, all from one sample in a study of T cell responses to AZD1222 COVID-19 vaccine. Only in-frame clones appear in the TCRdb table, and some are missing; sequencing was by immunoSEQ multiplex PCR. The sample holds 150,000 to 200,000 clones, more than 80% seen once. The sample here was peripheral blood, taken 28 days after the second dose of the MenACWY control vaccine. The receptor source for this set is an adult who received the MenACWY meningococcal vaccine as a control. Both conserved end residues are part of each CDR3. Each record gives: CDR3 length, J gene, D gene, V gene, clone size, CDR3 DNA, CDR3 protein. The D gene is left open where the match is weak. Clone size, where shown, is once, few, many, or a class for clones that have expanded.

cdr3_length: 14
j_call: TRBJ2-3
d_call: -
v_call: TRBV19
clone_size: -
cdr3_nt: TGTGCCAGTAGTATTGCCCCCGGGGGAAATACGCAGTATTTT
cdr3_aa: CASSIAPGGNTQYF

cdr3_length: 14
j_call: TRBJ1-1
d_call: -
v_call: TRBV28
clone_size: -
cdr3_nt: TGTGCCAGCAGTCCCCTCGGGAGGACAGCTGAAGCTTTCTTT
cdr3_aa: CASSPLGRTAEAFF

cdr3_length: 15
j_call: TRBJ2-5
d_call: TRBD1
v_call: TRBV5-1
clone_size: -
cdr3_nt: TGCGCCAGCAGCTTGGACAGGGGCCTTAGAGAGACCCAGTACTTC
cdr3_aa: CASSLDRGLRETQYF

cdr3_length: 13
j_call: TRBJ1-5
d_call: -
v_call: TRBV7-2
clone_size: -
cdr3_nt: TGTGCCAGCAGCTTAGCGATACGGCAGCCCCAGCATTTT
cdr3_aa: CASSLAIRQPQHF

cdr3_length: 16
j_call: TRBJ2-5
d_call: TRBD2
v_call: TRBV9
clone_size: -
cdr3_nt: TGTGCCAGCAGCGGAGGACTAGTCTCGGAGCGGGAGACCCAGTACTTC
cdr3_aa: CASSGGLVSERETQYF

cdr3_length: 15
j_call: TRBJ2-1
d_call: -
v_call: TRBV11-3
clone_size: -
cdr3_nt: TGTGCCAGCAGCTTAGGGGGGAACTCCTACAATGAGCAGTTCTTC
cdr3_aa: CASSLGGNSYNEQFF

cdr3_length: 14
j_call: TRBJ1-2
d_call: -
v_call: TRBV2
clone_size: -
cdr3_nt: TGTGCCAGCAGTGAAGACTTCACTAACTATGGCTACACCTTC
cdr3_aa: CASSEDFTNYGYTF

cdr3_length: 15
j_call: TRBJ2-1
d_call: -
v_call: TRBV7-3
clone_size: -
cdr3_nt: TGTGCCAGCAGCTTAATGAGGACGTCAAGGGGGGAGCAGTTCTTC
cdr3_aa: CASSLMRTSRGEQFF

cdr3_length: 13
j_call: TRBJ1-2
d_call: -
v_call: TRBV3-1/TRBV3-2
clone_size: -
cdr3_nt: TGTGCCAGCAGCCAAGTTCGGGACGATGGCTACACCTTC
cdr3_aa: CASSQVRDDGYTF

cdr3_length: 16
j_call: TRBJ1-2
d_call: TRBD1
v_call: TRBV28
clone_size: -
cdr3_nt: TGTGCCAGCAGTTTTGGACAGGGTCCTGCTAACTATGGCTACACCTTC
cdr3_aa: CASSFGQGPANYGYTF

cdr3_length: 16
j_call: TRBJ1-1
d_call: TRBD1
v_call: TRBV6-1
clone_size: -
cdr3_nt: TGTGCCAGCAGTGAACAGGGGGCGCAGGGAGGCACTGAAGCTTTCTTT
cdr3_aa: CASSEQGAQGGTEAFF

cdr3_length: 13
j_call: TRBJ1-2
d_call: -
v_call: TRBV5-5
clone_size: -
cdr3_nt: TGTGCCAGCAGCTTAGAGAGAAATAGTGGCTACACCTTC
cdr3_aa: CASSLERNSGYTF

cdr3_length: 16
j_call: TRBJ2-5
d_call: TRBD2
v_call: TRBV2
clone_size: -
cdr3_nt: TGTGCCAGCAGTGAACAAAACGGGGGGTTCCAAGAGACCCAGTACTTC
cdr3_aa: CASSEQNGGFQETQYF

cdr3_length: 16
j_call: TRBJ1-5
d_call: -
v_call: TRBV27
clone_size: -
cdr3_nt: TGTGCCAGCAGTTTATGGGCACAGGATAGCAATCAGCCCCAGCATTTT
cdr3_aa: CASSLWAQDSNQPQHF

cdr3_length: 13
j_call: TRBJ1-5
d_call: -
v_call: TRBV11-2
clone_size: -
cdr3_nt: TGTGCCAGCAGCGCGACTACGAATCAGCCCCAGCATTTT
cdr3_aa: CASSATTNQPQHF

cdr3_length: 16
j_call: TRBJ2-7
d_call: -
v_call: TRBV2
clone_size: -
cdr3_nt: TGTGCCAGCAGTGAAATTTTTTCCAAAGCTACCTACGAGCAGTACTTC
cdr3_aa: CASSEIFSKATYEQYF

cdr3_length: 18
j_call: TRBJ2-7
d_call: TRBD2
v_call: TRBV5-1
clone_size: -
cdr3_nt: TGCGCCAGCAGCTTGACCGGGACTAGCGGGGGCAGGTGGGCCGAGCAGTACTTC
cdr3_aa: CASSLTGTSGGRWAEQYF

cdr3_length: 15
j_call: TRBJ1-5
d_call: -
v_call: TRBV4-3
clone_size: once
cdr3_nt: TGCGCCAGCAGCCAAGATTGGGGGCGCAATCAGCCCCAGCATTTT
cdr3_aa: CASSQDWGRNQPQHF

cdr3_length: 14
j_call: TRBJ2-7
d_call: TRBD2
v_call: TRBV5-8
clone_size: -
cdr3_nt: TGTGCCAGCAACTGGGAGGGCAGGGCCGGGGAGCAGTACTTC
cdr3_aa: CASNWEGRAGEQYF

cdr3_length: 16
j_call: TRBJ2-7
d_call: TRBD1
v_call: TRBV7-9
clone_size: -
cdr3_nt: TGTGCCAGCAGCTTAGCAGCCGGGACAGGGGGCTACGAGCAGTACTTC
cdr3_aa: CASSLAAGTGGYEQYF

cdr3_length: 14
j_call: TRBJ1-1
d_call: TRBD1
v_call: TRBV5-5
clone_size: -
cdr3_nt: TGTGCCAGCAGCTGGGAACAGGGGGAACATCTCTGTTTCTTT
cdr3_aa: CASSWEQGEHLCFF

cdr3_length: 15
j_call: TRBJ1-2
d_call: -
v_call: TRBV7-6
clone_size: -
cdr3_nt: TGTGCCAGCAGCTCCTCCAGTCAGGTGGGGTATGGCTACACCTTC
cdr3_aa: CASSSSSQVGYGYTF

cdr3_length: 15
j_call: TRBJ2-2
d_call: -
v_call: TRBV2
clone_size: once
cdr3_nt: TGTGCCAGCAGCGAAGGACAGTCGAACACCGGGGAGCTGTTTTTT
cdr3_aa: CASSEGQSNTGELFF

cdr3_length: 15
j_call: TRBJ2-7
d_call: TRBD2
v_call: TRBV9
clone_size: -
cdr3_nt: TGTGCCAGCAGCGCGACTAGCGGGAGCCGGAGCGAGCAGTACTTC
cdr3_aa: CASSATSGSRSEQYF

cdr3_length: 16
j_call: TRBJ1-1
d_call: -
v_call: TRBV19
clone_size: -
cdr3_nt: TGTGCCAGTAGTATGGCCTGGGGAGGGGCGAACACTGAAGCTTTCTTT
cdr3_aa: CASSMAWGGANTEAFF

cdr3_length: 14
j_call: TRBJ1-1
d_call: -
v_call: TRBV19
clone_size: once
cdr3_nt: TGTGCCAGTAGTACTGGACAGCTGAACACTGAAGCTTTCTTT
cdr3_aa: CASSTGQLNTEAFF

cdr3_length: 16
j_call: TRBJ2-7
d_call: TRBD2
v_call: TRBV5-6
clone_size: -
cdr3_nt: TGTGCCAGCAGCCCCGGACTAGCGGGAGGGCTTGTCGAGCAGTACTTC
cdr3_aa: CASSPGLAGGLVEQYF

cdr3_length: 17
j_call: TRBJ2-7
d_call: -
v_call: TRBV19
clone_size: -
cdr3_nt: TGTGCCACAACTGGGGCGCCTGGCAGTCCCCTACAGGACGAGCAGTACTTC
cdr3_aa: CATTGAPGSPLQDEQYF

cdr3_length: 15
j_call: TRBJ1-3
d_call: -
v_call: TRBV18
clone_size: once
cdr3_nt: TGTGCCAGCTCATCCCTGGATGGCGGAGGAAACACCATATATTTT
cdr3_aa: CASSSLDGGGNTIYF

cdr3_length: 14
j_call: TRBJ2-7
d_call: -
v_call: TRBV12-5
clone_size: few
cdr3_nt: TGTGCTAGTGGTACCGGGCCCACCTCCTCCGAGCAGTACTTC
cdr3_aa: CASGTGPTSSEQYF

cdr3_length: 13
j_call: TRBJ1-4
d_call: -
v_call: TRBV19
clone_size: once
cdr3_nt: TGTGCCAGTAGTATACTTGGGGGTGAAAAACTGTTTTTT
cdr3_aa: CASSILGGEKLFF

cdr3_length: 16
j_call: TRBJ1-4
d_call: TRBD1
v_call: TRBV9
clone_size: -
cdr3_nt: TGTGCCAGCAGCGTAAATTGGGGACAGGGCGGTGAAAAACTGTTTTTT
cdr3_aa: CASSVNWGQGGEKLFF

cdr3_length: 13
j_call: TRBJ2-7
d_call: -
v_call: TRBV2
clone_size: -
cdr3_nt: TGTGCCAGCCTGGCAGGGCGGTCCTACGAGCAGTACTTC
cdr3_aa: CASLAGRSYEQYF

cdr3_length: 13
j_call: TRBJ1-1
d_call: -
v_call: TRBV6-5
clone_size: -
cdr3_nt: TGTGCCAGCACTCTGACCTTGAACACTGAAGCTTTCTTT
cdr3_aa: CASTLTLNTEAFF